The sequence of this T cell receptor (beta chain) was determined in a study of blood T cell repertoires in COVID-19. The wider study: T cells, B-cell-depleted T cells, or PBMCs provided the cDNA or gDNA that served as material.

Germline V lookup: CDR1 LNHDA, CDR2 SQIVND (reference sequence). CDR3 length: 14 residues. V shed 6 bases and J 6 bases; nucleotides not matched to a gene: 10. Original processing methods: Nucleated cell counts were estimated from reference gene primer amplification. Profiling relied on immunoSEQ multiplex PCR, and the TCRdb table lists in-frame clones only, not all of them. D and trimming were read from the DNA, whereas the V and J calls and clone size are those reported in that table. Among tens of thousands of clones listed, more than 70% were seen once. This clonotype was sampled from a man aged 60 to 69 with active or convalescent COVID-19. V and J are TRBV19 and TRBJ2-7, with 8 bases aligning to TRBD1. Sequencing used peripheral blood. Written as DNA, the CDR3 is TGTGCCAGTAGGAACGACAGGGGATTGGGCGAGCAGTACTTC. This encodes CASRNDRGLGEQYF.